This T cell receptor (beta chain) was captured by sequencing in a study of radiotherapy plus CTLA-4 blockade in lung cancer. Study-level information: There were objective responses in roughly 17% of patients, and around 31% had disease control.

This clone was counted a single time. Its cognate antigen is unknown. Clones were sequenced by immunoSEQ multiplex PCR, and TCRdb holds only the in-frame ones, with some missing. The sample holds approximately 89,000 clones, about 79% seen once. General study findings and limits: Early blood T cell clone dynamics, with interferon-beta, were reported to best predict response. Blood saw expansion of tumor-derived TCR clones after radiotherapy plus ipilimumab.

The ends lost 0 bases at V and 6 bases at J; junction bases unmatched: 4. The CDR3 sequence is 15 residues long. The germline V gene has CDR1 SGHTS and CDR2 YDEGEE. This chain links TRBV5-8 with TRBJ2-3, with TRBD1 identical over 10 bases. This specimen consisted of peripheral blood, obtained from a patient treated with radiotherapy plus ipilimumab. The sequence came from a human donor with non-small cell lung cancer who had a partial response to radiotherapy plus ipilimumab. Some clones in this sample may be carry-over from other donors' samples. CDR3 in DNA: TGTGCCAGCAGCTTGGGACAGGGGGCCGGTGATACGCAGTATTTT. Its protein is CASSLGQGAGDTQYF.